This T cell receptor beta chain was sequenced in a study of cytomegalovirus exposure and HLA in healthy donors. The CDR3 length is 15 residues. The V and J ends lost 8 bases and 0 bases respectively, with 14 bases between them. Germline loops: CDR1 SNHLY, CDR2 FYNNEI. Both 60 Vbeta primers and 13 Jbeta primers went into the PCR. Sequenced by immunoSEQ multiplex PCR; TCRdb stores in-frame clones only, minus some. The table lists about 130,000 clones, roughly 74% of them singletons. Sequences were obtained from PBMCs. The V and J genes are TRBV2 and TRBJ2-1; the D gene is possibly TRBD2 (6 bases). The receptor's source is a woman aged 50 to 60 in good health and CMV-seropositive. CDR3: CASFGRGSSYNEQFF. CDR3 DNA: TGTGCCAGCTTTGGACGGGGGAGCTCCTACAATGAGCAGTTCTTC.